A selection of T cell receptor beta chains follows, all from one sample in a study of CD8+ T cells in alopecia areata. The data were produced by immunoSEQ multiplex PCR, yet TCRdb's version contains in-frame clones alone and is incomplete. The data hold a few hundred thousand clones, with over 40% observed a single time. This specimen was CD4+ T cells sorted from blood, taken between weeks 36 and 40, from a patient treated with tofacitinib. These receptors all come from a human donor with alopecia areata. Both conserved end residues are part of each CDR3. The order of the fields is V gene, J gene, D gene, clone size, CDR3 protein, CDR3 DNA. D genes are given only for firm matches. Size is stated for part of the rows, as once, few or many counts, or as a class when the clone is expanded.

V: TRBV30; J: TRBJ1-1; D: -; size: -; CDR3: CAWSDDLEAFF; DNA: TGTGCCTGGAGTGATGACCTGGAAGCTTTCTTT
V: TRBV28; J: TRBJ1-2; D: TRBD1; size: few; CDR3: CASSEGQGAGGYTF; DNA: TGTGCCAGCAGTGAGGGACAGGGGGCCGGTGGCTACACCTTC
V: TRBV5-4; J: TRBJ2-5; D: TRBD2; size: -; CDR3: CASSPTSGRETQYF; DNA: TGTGCCAGCAGCCCCACTAGCGGGAGAGAGACCCAGTACTTC
V: TRBV6-5; J: TRBJ2-3; D: -; size: -; CDR3: CASSYSRSLDTQYF; DNA: TGTGCCAGCAGTTACTCGAGGTCCCTAGATACGCAGTATTTT
V: TRBV13; J: TRBJ2-3; D: TRBD2; size: -; CDR3: CASSPSGRALTDTQYF; DNA: TGTGCCAGCAGCCCTAGCGGGAGGGCCCTCACAGATACGCAGTATTTT
V: TRBV25-1; J: TRBJ2-7; D: -; size: -; CDR3: CASRGIYEQYF; DNA: TGTGCCAGCAGGGGGATTTACGAGCAGTACTTC
V: TRBV20-1; J: TRBJ2-1; D: -; size: -; CDR3: CSASYNEQFF; DNA: TGCAGTGCGTCTTACAATGAGCAGTTCTTC
V: TRBV7-9; J: TRBJ2-1; D: -; size: few; CDR3: CASSLQWNEQFF; DNA: TGTGCCAGCAGCTTACAGTGGAATGAGCAGTTCTTC
V: TRBV27; J: TRBJ2-7; D: -; size: -; CDR3: CASSLLGGSPHEQYF; DNA: TGTGCCAGCAGTTTATTGGGGGGCTCCCCCCACGAGCAGTACTTC
V: TRBV30; J: TRBJ2-2; D: -; size: few; CDR3: CAWSLSVTGELFF; DNA: TGTGCCTGGAGCCTTAGCGTCACCGGGGAGCTGTTTTTT
V: TRBV9; J: TRBJ2-1; D: -; size: -; CDR3: CASSGRTGHDNEQFF; DNA: TGTGCCAGCAGCGGGAGAACAGGGCACGACAATGAGCAGTTCTTC
V: TRBV14; J: TRBJ2-2; D: -; size: few; CDR3: CASSRYRNTGELFF; DNA: TGTGCCAGCAGCCGTTACAGGAACACCGGGGAGCTGTTTTTT
V: TRBV29-1; J: TRBJ2-7; D: -; size: -; CDR3: CSVEDGPRGRQYF; DNA: TGCAGCGTTGAAGATGGACCCAGAGGTCGGCAGTACTTC
V: TRBV7-2; J: TRBJ1-5; D: -; size: -; CDR3: CASSLEGHSNQPQHF; DNA: TGTGCCAGCAGCTTAGAGGGACACAGCAATCAGCCCCAGCATTTT
V: TRBV19; J: TRBJ1-2; D: -; size: -; CDR3: CASSIDEGAVGGYTF; DNA: TGTGCCAGTAGTATAGACGAGGGAGCGGTTGGTGGCTACACCTTC
V: TRBV6-6; J: TRBJ2-3; D: -; size: -; CDR3: CASSYRTATDTQYF; DNA: TGTGCCAGCAGTTACAGGACAGCCACAGATACGCAGTATTTT
V: TRBV7-2; J: TRBJ2-3; D: -; size: once; CDR3: CASSLDRVRDTQYF; DNA: TGTGCCAGCAGCTTAGACAGGGTTAGGGATACGCAGTATTTT
V: TRBV25-1; J: TRBJ2-7; D: TRBD1; size: -; CDR3: CASSEHRGKYF; DNA: TGTGCCAGCAGTGAACACAGGGGAAAGTACTTC
V: TRBV7-2; J: TRBJ2-7; D: TRBD2; size: few; CDR3: CASSLASTSGRGYEQYF; DNA: TGTGCCAGCAGCTTAGCCTCGACTAGCGGGAGAGGTTACGAGCAGTACTTC
V: TRBV30; J: TRBJ2-7; D: TRBD2; size: -; CDR3: CAWRAGLAASYEQYF; DNA: TGTGCCTGGAGAGCCGGACTAGCGGCCTCCTACGAGCAGTACTTC
V: TRBV19; J: TRBJ1-2; D: -; size: few; CDR3: CASSRARSNYGYTF; DNA: TGTGCCAGTAGTAGGGCCAGGAGCAACTATGGCTACACCTTC
V: TRBV30; J: TRBJ1-4; D: -; size: -; CDR3: CAWRKTMSATNEKLFF; DNA: TGTGCCTGGAGGAAGACCATGTCCGCAACTAATGAAAAACTGTTTTTT
V: TRBV4-2; J: TRBJ2-5; D: -; size: once; CDR3: CASSKQANHQETQYF; DNA: TGTGCCAGCAGCAAACAGGCGAATCACCAAGAGACCCAGTACTTC
V: TRBV27; J: TRBJ2-5; D: -; size: -; CDR3: CASSLGRTVETQYF; DNA: TGTGCCAGCAGTTTGGGGCGTACCGTAGAGACCCAGTACTTC
V: TRBV30; J: TRBJ1-3; D: -; size: -; CDR3: CAWTQRGNTIYF; DNA: TGTGCCTGGACCCAGCGGGGAAACACCATATATTTT
V: TRBV13; J: TRBJ1-5; D: TRBD1; size: -; CDR3: CASSRRGTVNQPQHF; DNA: TGTGCCAGCAGCCGTCGCGGGACAGTCAATCAGCCCCAGCATTTT
V: TRBV10-3; J: TRBJ1-3; D: -; size: few; CDR3: CAIMEGNTIYF; DNA: TGTGCCATCATGGAGGGAAACACCATATATTTT
V: TRBV19; J: TRBJ1-5; D: TRBD1; size: -; CDR3: CASTVGQISNQPQHF; DNA: TGTGCCAGTACCGTGGGACAGATTAGCAATCAGCCCCAGCATTTT
V: TRBV28; J: TRBJ2-7; D: -; size: -; CDR3: CASSPPAGRYEQYF; DNA: TGTGCCAGCAGTCCTCCGGCAGGGAGGTACGAGCAGTACTTC
V: TRBV30; J: TRBJ2-3; D: -; size: -; CDR3: CAWRSPGRPYTDTQYF; DNA: TGTGCCTGGAGATCTCCGGGGCGGCCCTACACAGATACGCAGTATTTT
V: TRBV2; J: TRBJ2-5; D: TRBD2; size: many; CDR3: CASAREEETQYF; DNA: TGTGCCAGCGCCCGGGAGGAGGAGACCCAGTACTTC
V: TRBV7-2; J: TRBJ2-5; D: -; size: few; CDR3: CASSSGQTQYF; DNA: TGTGCCAGCAGCTCCGGGCAGACCCAGTACTTC
V: TRBV30; J: TRBJ2-7; D: -; size: few; CDR3: CAWSVGRTSSYEQYF; DNA: TGTGCCTGGAGTGTAGGCAGGACGAGCTCCTACGAGCAGTACTTC
V: TRBV29-1; J: TRBJ2-1; D: TRBD1; size: -; CDR3: CSVSRQGARNEQFF; DNA: TGCAGCGTTAGCCGACAGGGGGCGAGGAATGAGCAGTTCTTC
V: TRBV5-1; J: TRBJ2-7; D: -; size: once; CDR3: CASSPRLVSEQYF; DNA: TGCGCCAGCAGCCCCCGACTAGTTTCCGAGCAGTACTTC
V: TRBV7-3; J: TRBJ2-7; D: -; size: -; CDR3: CASSLFRTSNVEQYF; DNA: TGTGCCAGCAGCTTATTTAGGACATCCAACGTCGAGCAGTACTTC
V: TRBV2; J: TRBJ1-5; D: TRBD1; size: -; CDR3: CASSPGQGVQPQHF; DNA: TGTGCCAGCAGCCCGGGACAGGGGGTTCAGCCCCAGCATTTT
V: TRBV7-6; J: TRBJ2-5; D: TRBD2; size: once; CDR3: CASSSGTQETQYF; DNA: TGTGCCAGCTCTAGCGGGACACAAGAGACCCAGTACTTC
V: TRBV4-3; J: TRBJ2-7; D: TRBD2; size: -; CDR3: CASSQDWASGPSYEQYF; DNA: TGCGCCAGCAGCCAAGATTGGGCTAGCGGACCCTCCTACGAGCAGTACTTC
V: TRBV28; J: TRBJ2-7; D: TRBD2; size: -; CDR3: CASRFRLAGSYEQYF; DNA: TGTGCCAGCAGATTCCGACTAGCAGGATCCTACGAGCAGTACTTC
V: TRBV28; J: TRBJ2-1; D: -; size: -; CDR3: CASRWVAEQFF; DNA: TGTGCCAGCCGGTGGGTGGCTGAGCAGTTCTTC
V: TRBV4-2; J: TRBJ2-2; D: TRBD1; size: -; CDR3: CASSERTGITGELFF; DNA: TGTGCCAGCAGCGAACGGACAGGAATAACCGGGGAGCTGTTTTTT
V: TRBV19; J: TRBJ2-1; D: -; size: few; CDR3: CASSPWTDEQFF; DNA: TGTGCCAGTAGTCCTTGGACAGATGAGCAGTTCTTC
V: TRBV5-1; J: TRBJ2-2; D: TRBD2; size: -; CDR3: CASSSSMTSGRDGELFF; DNA: TGCGCCAGCAGCTCTTCTATGACTAGCGGGAGGGACGGGGAGCTGTTTTTT
V: TRBV19; J: TRBJ2-1; D: -; size: few; CDR3: CASRTGSYNEQFF; DNA: TGTGCCAGTAGAACTGGATCCTACAATGAGCAGTTCTTC
V: TRBV6-5; J: TRBJ2-5; D: -; size: few; CDR3: CASSPRRLKEETQYF; DNA: TGTGCCAGCAGTCCAAGGCGTTTAAAGGAGGAGACCCAGTACTTC
V: TRBV30; J: TRBJ2-1; D: TRBD2; size: -; CDR3: CAWSVLSGRAYNEQFF; DNA: TGTGCCTGGAGTGTACTTAGCGGGAGGGCCTACAATGAGCAGTTCTTC
V: TRBV27; J: TRBJ1-2; D: -; size: few; CDR3: CASSLSPRQNYGYTF; DNA: TGTGCCAGCAGCCTTAGCCCCCGGCAAAACTATGGCTACACCTTC